These T cell receptor beta chains were read from a single sample in a study of T cells in Graves' hyperthyroidism and ophthalmopathy. TCRdb ran MiXCR on the multiplex PCR reads and lists one entry per CDR3 protein. The sample lists about 320,000 distinct CDR3 sequences; roughly 15% were seen once. Sequencing used blood. Receptors were obtained from a man younger than 45 with Graves' hyperthyroidism. The CDR3 runs from the conserved cysteine through the conserved F or W. D genes are given only for firm matches. The listing skips clone size in some rows; elsewhere it reads once, few, many or a size class.

CASQDYRGSNSPLHF	TGTGCCAGCCAGGATTACAGGGGGAGTAATTCACCCCTCCACTTT	TRBV6-4	TRBJ1-6	TRBD1	.
CASSVATSGRGDTQYF	TGTGCCAGCAGCGTAGCTACTAGCGGGAGAGGGGATACGCAGTATTTT	TRBV9	TRBJ2-3	TRBD2	.
CASSGGVAASYEQYF	TGTGCCAGCAGTGGAGGGGTAGCGGCCTCCTACGAGCAGTACTTC	TRBV2	TRBJ2-7	.	few
CASSVRLAGGPMAGELFF	TGTGCCAGCAGCGTCCGACTAGCGGGAGGGCCGATGGCCGGGGAGCTGTTTTTT	TRBV9	TRBJ2-2	TRBD2	few
CASGGRGATSYEQYF	TGTGCCAGCGGGGGACGCGGGGCTACCTCCTACGAGCAGTACTTC	TRBV6-1	TRBJ2-7	.	.
CSARDARGIGDTQYF	TGCAGTGCTAGAGACGCGAGGGGGATAGGAGATACGCAGTATTTT	TRBV20-1	TRBJ2-3	.	few
CASSQTGTANNEQFF	TGTGCCAGTAGTCAGACCGGGACAGCTAACAATGAGCAGTTCTTC	TRBV19	TRBJ2-1	TRBD1	few
CSARRETNQPQHF	TGCAGTGCGAGACGAGAAACCAATCAGCCCCAGCATTTT	TRBV20-1	TRBJ1-5	.	few
CASNLRGINTEAFF	TGTGCCAGCAACCTAAGAGGGATCAACACTGAAGCTTTCTTT	TRBV27	TRBJ1-1	.	many
CASSFTGQGKETQYF	TGTGCCAGCAGTTTTACCGGACAGGGAAAAGAGACCCAGTACTTC	TRBV27	TRBJ2-5	TRBD1	many